One and the same sample provided the 3 T cell receptor beta chains below, sequenced in a study of T-cell reconstitution after alpha-beta-depleted transplantation in children. Molecular barcoding with unique molecular identifiers was used for the TCRbeta library. MiXCR, applied by TCRdb to the PCR reads, yields one record per CDR3 protein. Of about 640,000 distinct CDR3 sequences listed, approximately 15% are singletons. The sample was PBMCs from the stem cell graft donor, taken from the stem cell graft. The source is a human donor who donated a stem cell graft to a child with acute myeloid leukemia.

The chain joins TRBV6-4 to TRBJ2-7; TRBD2 matches 7 bases. From germline, CDR1 is MRHNA and CDR2 SNTAGT. This CDR3 has 16 amino acids. Trimming took 5 bases from V and 1 from J; bases not matched to a gene: 11. The CDR3 DNA is TGTGCCAGCAGTCCTCAAGAAGCGGGGCCTTCCTACGAGCAGTACTTC. Protein product: CASSPQEAGPSYEQYF.

This chain connects TRBV18 to TRBJ1-6, with TRBD1 as a possible D gene (6 bases). With 8 bases removed from V and 6 bases from J, the gap between germline ends came to 11 bases. Germline assignment: CDR1 KGHSH and CDR2 LQKENI. The CDR3 spans 13 residues. This CDR3 is CASRGTINSPLHF. As DNA, the CDR3 is TGTGCCAGCCGGGGGACAATTAATTCACCCCTCCACTTT.

This clonotype was seen just once. The chain recombines TRBV4-3 with TRBJ1-1; D remains ambiguous. Trimming cost V 0 bases and J 1 base, with 9 bases left between them. The germline CDR1 and CDR2 sequences are LGHNA and YSLEER. The CDR3 loop spans 15 amino acids. Written as DNA, the CDR3 is TGCGCCAGCAGCCAAGATCGGGCACAGAACACTGAAGCTTTCTTT. Its protein is CASSQDRAQNTEAFF.